These 6 T cell receptor beta chains originate from one sample sequenced in a study of a mutant IDH1 vaccine in newly diagnosed glioma. Antigen specificity for these receptors is unknown. Clones were read by immunoSEQ multiplex PCR, and TCRdb kept only the in-frame ones, dropping some. The sample yields some 20,000 clones, less than 90% seen once. The sample's time point: week 47, end of study. Each vaccine dose was 300 ug of mutant IDH1 20-mer peptide, with topical imiquimod. Sequences were derived from PBMCs, sampled from a glioma patient whose treatment included an IDH1 peptide vaccine. The receptors come from a man aged 35 to 55 with glioma.

V and J are TRBV6-6 and TRBJ2-5; D is undetermined. The germline V gene encodes CDR1 MNHNY and CDR2 SVGAGI (reference sequence). The V end was cut by 4 bases, the J end by 1 base, with 10 bases between. This CDR3 is built from 14 residues. The CDR3 bases are TGTGCCAGCAGTTTCTCGTCAGCCCAAGAGACCCAGTACTTC. Amino acids: CASSFSSAQETQYF.

The chain combines TRBV10-3 with TRBJ1-3; no definite D call. Germline lookup yields CDR1 ENHRY and CDR2 SYGVKD. The CDR3 is made up of 15 amino acids. Trimming cost V 0 bases and J 2 bases, with 8 bases left between them. CDR3 amino acids: CAISESSSAGNTIYF. The CDR3 bases are TGTGCCATCAGTGAGTCTTCCTCGGCTGGAAACACCATATATTTT.

This chain connects TRBV7-2 to TRBJ2-5; 8 bases match TRBD1. With 3 bases clipped from V and 5 bases from J, the junction kept 5 bases outside the gene matches. The CDR3 length is 14 residues. Germline V gene lookup returns CDR1 SGHTA and CDR2 FQGNSA. CDR3 DNA: TGTGCCAGCAGCTTCCAGGGGGCGGAGGAGACCCAGTACTTC. Translation gives CASSFQGAEETQYF.

A word on this clone: The sample holds other DNA sequences that translate to the same CDR3. This chain connects TRBV29-1 to TRBJ1-2, with D perhaps TRBD1 (5 bases). The V end lost 3 bases, the J end lost 3 bases, and 8 bases lay between the germline ends. The CDR3 is 12 residues long. From germline, CDR1 is SQVTM and CDR2 ANQGSEA. The CDR3: CSVDQGDYGYTF. CDR3 nucleotide sequence: TGCAGCGTTGATCAGGGCGACTATGGCTACACCTTC.

The V gene is TRBV5-1, the J gene TRBJ2-6; D is perhaps TRBD2 (6 bases). CDR3 length: 16 residues. Germline CDR1 reads SGHRS; CDR2 reads YFSETQ. Trimming took 4 bases from V and 0 from J, leaving 11 bases between them. The CDR3 nucleotides read TGCGCCAGCAGCCGGGGACTCATCTCTGGGGCCAACGTCCTGACTTTC. This sequence encodes CASSRGLISGANVLTF.

The V gene is TRBV27, the J gene TRBJ2-1; 8 positions match TRBD1. CDR3 size: 14 residues. After removal of 5 bases from V and 7 bases from J, the junction contained 7 bases not matched to a gene. Germline-derived CDR1 and CDR2 are MNHEY and SMNVEV (reference sequence). The CDR3 bases are TGTGCCAGCAGTCCACTAACAGGGGGGAATGAGCAGTTCTTC. Amino acid sequence: CASSPLTGGNEQFF.